This note documents a single T cell receptor beta chain sequence. The entry originates in a study of shared clonotypes between healthy human individuals. Germline CDR1 MNHEY, CDR2 SMNVEV (reference sequence). The CDR3 extends over 14 amino acids. The V gene lost 2 bases and the J gene lost 0 bases, with 7 bases spanning the gap. The method was immunoSEQ multiplex PCR; TCRdb's version includes in-frame clones alone and lacks a portion of them. Altogether hundreds of thousands of clones are present, 95% to 97% being singletons, with the ten largest covering 0.055% to 0.075%. Material for sequencing was naive CD4+ T cells sorted from blood. Documented subset: CD45RA+ positively selected. The rearrangement uses TRBV27 and TRBJ1-2, with unresolved D. The sequence was obtained from a woman under 40 in good health. The CDR3 loop is CASSLIRSNYGYTF. CDR3 DNA sequence: TGTGCCAGCAGTTTAATCCGTTCTAACTATGGCTACACCTTC.